The rows below give T cell receptor beta chains drawn from one sample of a study of cytomegalovirus exposure and HLA in healthy donors. The table came from immunoSEQ multiplex PCR; TCRdb's copy has only in-frame clones and leaves some out. Among about 100,000 clones listed, around 73% were seen once. The specimen was PBMCs. Source of these receptors: a man aged 25-40 years in good health and CMV-seronegative. Each CDR3 is given with its conserved first and last residue. A D gene is named only where the DNA matches it firmly. Clone size is stated in some rows and not others, as once, few, many or a class when expanded.

d_gene	v_gene	j_gene	abundance	CDR3aa	CDR3nt
TRBD2	TRBV5-1	TRBJ2-7	.	CASSLSRLAGAGTREQYF	TGCGCCAGCAGCTTGTCGCGACTAGCGGGAGCTGGGACTCGAGAGCAGTACTTC
.	TRBV30	TRBJ1-2	.	CAWSATLNYGYTF	TGTGCCTGGAGTGCAACATTAAACTATGGCTACACCTTC
TRBD2	TRBV30	TRBJ2-3	.	CAWSDFGGRTDTQYF	TGTGCCTGGAGTGACTTTGGCGGGAGGACAGATACGCAGTATTTT
.	TRBV5-1	TRBJ1-1	few	CASSPSGSLNTEAFF	TGCGCCAGCAGCCCGTCGGGGTCTCTGAACACTGAAGCTTTCTTT
.	TRBV5-4	TRBJ1-2	.	CASSAGQSPNYGYTF	TGTGCCAGCAGCGCCGGACAGTCTCCTAACTATGGCTACACCTTC
TRBD2	TRBV4-2	TRBJ2-3	.	CASSQGKPGLAESSTDTQYF	TGTGCCAGCAGCCAAGGAAAACCGGGACTAGCGGAGTCTAGCACAGATACGCAGTATTTT
.	TRBV7-8	TRBJ2-7	few	CASSLEPAEDYEQYF	TGTGCCAGCAGCTTAGAACCCGCAGAGGACTACGAGCAGTACTTC
.	TRBV4-1	TRBJ2-7	medium-sized	CASSQVGEFYEQYF	TGCGCCAGCAGCCAAGTCGGGGAGTTCTACGAGCAGTACTTC
TRBD1	TRBV5-4	TRBJ1-3	few	CASSLAGQGNTIYF	TGTGCCAGCAGCTTGGCGGGACAGGGAAACACCATATATTTT
.	TRBV7-7	TRBJ2-3	.	CASSFSYTDTQYF	TGTGCCAGCAGCTTTTCTTATACAGATACGCAGTATTTT
.	TRBV2	TRBJ1-5	.	CASSEVRGGQPQHF	TGTGCCAGCAGTGAAGTTAGGGGAGGTCAGCCCCAGCATTTT
TRBD2	TRBV6-1	TRBJ2-7	.	CASTSGRPSYEQYF	TGTGCCAGCACTAGCGGGAGGCCCTCCTACGAGCAGTACTTC
.	TRBV14	TRBJ1-1	.	CASSQDRPTGNTEAFF	TGTGCCAGCAGCCAAGATCGTCCCACCGGGAACACTGAAGCTTTCTTT
TRBD1	TRBV4-1	TRBJ1-1	few	CASSPQTGPTEAFF	TGCGCCAGCAGCCCCCAGACAGGGCCCACTGAAGCTTTCTTT
TRBD1	TRBV9	TRBJ1-1	.	CASSEGDSKNTALF	TGTGCCAGCAGCGAGGGGGACAGCAAGAACACTGCTCTCTTT
.	TRBV11-3	TRBJ2-3	.	CASSLGLLGTDTQYF	TGTGCCAGCAGCTTAGGTCTTCTAGGCACAGATACGCAGTATTTT
TRBD2	TRBV27	TRBJ2-7	.	CASSPRTSLYEQYF	TGTGCCAGCAGCCCAAGGACTAGCCTCTACGAGCAGTACTTC
TRBD1	TRBV5-1	TRBJ2-3	once	CASRLDRGTDTQYF	TGCGCCAGCAGGCTAGACAGGGGCACAGATACGCAGTATTTT
.	TRBV7-2	TRBJ2-7	.	CASSMRRRDYEQYF	TGTGCCAGCAGCATGAGGCGGAGGGACTACGAGCAGTACTTC
TRBD1	TRBV2	TRBJ2-6	.	CASGQGVEVLTF	TGTGCCAGTGGACAGGGGGTCGAAGTCCTGACTTTC
TRBD1	TRBV5-1	TRBJ1-2	.	CASSNPTGVGYGYTF	TGCGCCAGCTCCAACCCTACAGGGGTAGGCTATGGCTACACCTTC
.	TRBV27	TRBJ1-6	.	CASSLSLDSPLHF	TGTGCCAGCAGTTTATCCCTCGATTCACCCCTCCACTTT
.	TRBV30	TRBJ1-2	few	CAWTRLAYGYTF	TGTGCCTGGACCAGACTAGCCTATGGCTACACCTTC
TRBD1	TRBV30	TRBJ1-5	.	CAWDRGRSNQPQHF	TGTGCCTGGGACAGGGGGCGAAGCAATCAGCCCCAGCATTTT
TRBD1	TRBV5-4	TRBJ2-7	.	CASSALQGKAEQYF	TGTGCCAGCAGCGCCCTACAGGGGAAGGCCGAGCAGTACTTC
.	TRBV6-5	TRBJ1-1	.	CASSFGGRTEAFF	TGTGCCAGCTCATTCGGGGGAAGGACTGAAGCTTTCTTT
.	TRBV5-1	TRBJ1-2	.	CASSSGLLGYTF	TGCGCCAGCAGCTCGGGGTTGCTGGGCTACACCTTC
TRBD2	TRBV18	TRBJ2-3	.	CASSLTQGQREASTDTQYF	TGTGCCAGCTCACTAACGCAGGGACAGCGGGAGGCGAGCACAGATACGCAGTATTTT
.	TRBV5-1	TRBJ1-6	few	CASSLELVGSPLHF	TGCGCCAGCAGCTTGGAACTGGTTGGTTCACCCCTCCACTTT
.	TRBV28	TRBJ2-1	many	CASSYEGAGQFF	TGTGCCAGCAGTTATGAGGGCGCGGGGCAGTTCTTC
.	TRBV5-1	TRBJ1-4	.	CASAGSGTNEKLFF	TGCGCCAGCGCAGGGTCTGGGACTAATGAAAAACTGTTTTTT
TRBD2	TRBV7-2	TRBJ2-5	.	CASSSLAGATEETQYF	TGTGCCAGCAGCTCATTAGCGGGGGCCACTGAAGAGACCCAGTACTTC